Listed here are 20 T cell receptor beta chains from one sample, sequenced in a study of T cell responses to AZD1222 COVID-19 vaccine (dated by TCRdb to the early 2020s). The intended sense of this specimen's time point label: baseline before first vaccination. Library creation used the immunoSEQ multiplex PCR assay. The immuneACCESS repertoire file appears here via TCRdb, limited to in-frame rearrangements. These files lack a portion of the clones; in checked studies, under half of the deficit traces to unresolved V genes, and the cause of the others is not known. This sample lists tens of thousands of clones; roughly nine tenths were detected once. Jointly, the top ten make up about 5% of the sample. Sequenced here: peripheral blood, sampled on day 0 of AZD1222 vaccination. These receptors were obtained from an adult in good health.

V and J are TRBV4-3 and TRBJ1-2, with D unresolved. Per the germline V gene, CDR1 is LGHNA and CDR2 is YSLEER. This CDR3 comprises 15 residues. Trimming stripped 0 bases from V and 0 bases from J, with 8 bases between. The chain's CDR3 is CASSQDPGSNYGYTF. The CDR3 DNA follows: TGCGCCAGCAGCCAAGATCCGGGGTCTAACTATGGCTACACCTTC.

V is TRBV28 and J is TRBJ1-2; D is uncertain. The CDR3 length is 14 residues. CDR1 MDHEN and CDR2 SYDVKM come from the germline V gene. The V and J ends lost 0 bases and 5 bases respectively, with 10 bases between them. CDR3 region: CASSLWNGIYGYTF. The CDR3, as DNA: TGTGCCAGCAGTTTATGGAATGGGATATATGGCTACACCTTC.

CDR3 amino acids: CASSLWQGNNQPQHF. In DNA, the CDR3 is TGTGCCAGCAGTTTATGGCAGGGCAACAATCAGCCCCAGCATTTT. The genes are TRBV28 and TRBJ1-5; a weak D match, TRBD1 (5 bases). The germline CDR1 and CDR2 sequences are MDHEN and SYDVKM. This CDR3 has 15 amino acids. Trimming took off 0 bases at V and 3 bases at J, with 9 bases between the two ends.

V is TRBV28 and J is TRBJ1-2; a weak D match, TRBD1 (6 bases). V was shortened by 2 bases and J by 6 bases, with 10 bases between the two germline ends. This CDR3 region has 13 residues. Germline assignment: CDR1 MDHEN and CDR2 SYDVKM. CDR3 region: CASSLNRVDGYTF. In DNA, the CDR3 is TGTGCCAGCAGTTTAAACAGGGTGGATGGCTACACCTTC.

The genes are TRBV3-1 (or the pseudogene TRBV3-2) and TRBJ2-7; no firm D call. CDR1 and CDR2 (germline): LGHDT, YNNKEL (reference sequence). The CDR3 has 13 residues. The V end was cut by 4 bases, the J end by 0 bases, with 7 bases between. CDR3 sequence reads: CASSPWASYEQYF. In DNA form, the CDR3 reads TGTGCCAGCAGCCCATGGGCCTCCTACGAGCAGTACTTC.

The V call is TRBV2, the J call TRBJ2-7; TRBD2 is a possible D gene (6 bases). V dropped 5 bases and J dropped 6 bases, with 20 bases sitting between them. CDR1 SNHLY and CDR2 FYNNEI come from the germline V gene. The CDR3 has 15 amino acids. The CDR3 DNA reads as TGTGCCAGCAGTTCCTCCCAATACGGAGGGTCCGAGCAGTACTTC. Its protein is CASSSSQYGGSEQYF.

V is TRBV5-6 and J is TRBJ2-3, with a possible D match to TRBD2 (7 bases). V lost 3 bases to trimming and J lost 4 bases, with 15 bases between them. CDR3 length equals 15 residues. Germline assignment: CDR1 SGHDT and CDR2 YYEEEE. The CDR3 loop reads CASSYTGGPADTQYF. CDR3 DNA sequence: TGTGCCAGCAGCTACACCGGGGGGCCGGCAGATACGCAGTATTTT.

This sequence joins TRBV27 and TRBJ1-3; possibly TRBD1 for D (5 bases). Germline V gene lookup returns CDR1 MNHEY and CDR2 SMNVEV (reference sequence). This CDR3 has 14 amino acids. The V and J ends lost 6 bases and 0 bases respectively, with 9 bases between them. The CDR3 reads CASRPGSSGNTIYF. Here the CDR3 DNA reads TGTGCCAGCAGGCCAGGGAGCTCTGGAAACACCATATATTTT.

V and J are TRBV7-2 and TRBJ1-1; the D is unclear. This CDR3 has 11 residues. Between the trimmed V and J ends, which lost 6 bases and 6 bases, there was a span of 8 bases. CDR1 is SGHTA, CDR2 FQGNSA, per germline. The CDR3 region has the DNA TGTGCCAGCAGTCTGCTGGCTGAAGCTTTCTTT. It codes for CASSLLAEAFF.

This clone was detected only a few times. CDR3 bases: TGTGCCAGCTCACCGACCCCACAAAATTCACCCCTCCACTTT. Its translation is CASSPTPQNSPLHF. The rearrangement uses TRBV18 and TRBJ1-6; D not certain. From germline, CDR1 is KGHSH and CDR2 LQKENI. V gave up 3 bases and J gave up 7 bases, with 10 bases separating them. This CDR3 is 14 amino acids long.

V and J are TRBV28 and TRBJ1-1, with TRBD1 matching over 11 bases. The germline CDR1 and CDR2 sequences are MDHEN and SYDVKM. This CDR3 spans 12 amino acids. Losses at the gene ends were 11 bases for V and 3 bases for J; bases not matched to a gene: 2. Here the CDR3 reads CAGQGAHTEAFF. The CDR3, as DNA: TGTGCCGGACAGGGGGCGCACACTGAAGCTTTCTTT.

The V call is TRBV12-3 or TRBV12-4, the J call TRBJ2-7; D possibly corresponds to TRBD2 (5 bases). The CDR3 runs 13 residues. Trimming removed 1 base at V and 3 bases at J, with 7 bases between. Here the CDR3 reads CASSLGENYEQYF. The CDR3 DNA follows: TGTGCCAGCAGTTTAGGGGAGAACTACGAGCAGTACTTC.

The chain joins TRBV19 to TRBJ1-6; maybe TRBD1 (5 bases). Trimming removed 1 base from V and 9 bases from J, with 13 bases in between. The CDR3 contains 15 residues. Looked up from germline, CDR1 is LNHDA and CDR2 is SQIVND (reference sequence). CDR3 in amino acids: CASSIGLQGGSPLHF. The CDR3 nucleotides are TGTGCCAGTAGTATAGGACTGCAGGGTGGTTCACCCCTCCACTTT.

In this sample, this clone turned up once. The CDR3 DNA follows: TGTGCCAGCAGCCGCGGGGCAGGAATGAACACTGAAGCTTTCTTT. Translation gives CASSRGAGMNTEAFF. This rearrangement joins TRBV7-2 to TRBJ1-1; D is possibly TRBD1 (5 bases). V was cut by 5 bases and J by 0 bases, with 13 bases left in between. The germline V gene has CDR1 SGHTA and CDR2 FQGNSA. The CDR3 spans 15 residues. Variable domain in full (rest from reference TRBV7-2 and TRBJ1-1): GAGVSQSPSNKVTEKGKDVELRCDPISGHTALYWYRQSLGQGLEFLIYFQGNSAPDKSGLPSDRFSAERTGGSVSTLTIQRTQQEDSAVYLCASSRGAGMNTEAFFGQGTRLTVV.

The chain is built from TRBV6-5 and TRBJ1-6; D remains ambiguous. Germline values: CDR1 MNHEY, CDR2 SVGAGI. CDR3 length: 14 residues. The V and J ends lost 6 bases and 9 bases respectively, with 15 bases between them. CDR3 coding DNA: TGTGCCAGCAGCCGGAGTGGGAAGAGTTCACCCCTCCACTTT. This encodes CASSRSGKSSPLHF.

Only one count was recorded for this clone. The chain joins TRBV6-5 to TRBJ1-6, with D possibly being TRBD1 (6 bases). V was pared by 2 bases and J by 4 bases, with 9 bases between. The germline CDR1 and CDR2 sequences are MNHEY and SVGAGI. This CDR3 is built from 15 residues. CDR3 nucleotides: TGTGCCAGCAGTTACAGCCAGGGGTATAATTCACCCCTCCACTTT. Its protein product is CASSYSQGYNSPLHF.

The chain employs TRBV18 and TRBJ1-1, with D maybe TRBD1 (5 bases). V was cut by 6 bases and J by 8 bases, with 13 bases left in between. CDR1 and CDR2 from the germline V gene are KGHSH and LQKENI. The CDR3 extends over 12 amino acids. CDR3 nucleotides: TGTGCCAGCTCGCCTAACTCAGGGGAAGCTTTCTTT. Protein product: CASSPNSGEAFF.

This chain uses TRBV4-1 with TRBJ1-5, with D hard to call. The ends were cut back, 3 bases at V and 3 bases at J, with 6 bases in the middle. CDR3 length equals 13 residues. CDR1 and CDR2 (germline): MGHRA, YSYEKL. The CDR3: CASSQGFNQPQHF. CDR3 coding DNA: TGCGCCAGCAGCCAGGGCTTCAATCAGCCCCAGCATTTT.

The chain joins TRBV11-2 to TRBJ2-1; 7 bases are a match to TRBD1. The CDR3 totals 15 residues. Trimming at V came to 1 base and at J to 5 bases, leaving 5 bases not matched to a gene. CDR1 is SGHAT, CDR2 FQNNGV, per germline. In nucleotides, the CDR3 is TGTGCCAGCAGCTTAGGACAGGGAGTAAACAATGAGCAGTTCTTC. Amino acid sequence: CASSLGQGVNNEQFF.

This clone was counted between two and nine times. The chain links TRBV19 to TRBJ1-2; perhaps TRBD1 as D (6 bases). The CDR3 contains 18 residues. V shed 0 bases and J shed 8 bases, with 25 bases lying between them. Looked up from germline, CDR1 is LNHDA and CDR2 is SQIVND (reference sequence). The CDR3 DNA reads as TGTGCCAGTAGTATAGATCTATTGGCAGGGGCAGGGAGTAAAGGCTACACCTTC. It specifies CASSIDLLAGAGSKGYTF.